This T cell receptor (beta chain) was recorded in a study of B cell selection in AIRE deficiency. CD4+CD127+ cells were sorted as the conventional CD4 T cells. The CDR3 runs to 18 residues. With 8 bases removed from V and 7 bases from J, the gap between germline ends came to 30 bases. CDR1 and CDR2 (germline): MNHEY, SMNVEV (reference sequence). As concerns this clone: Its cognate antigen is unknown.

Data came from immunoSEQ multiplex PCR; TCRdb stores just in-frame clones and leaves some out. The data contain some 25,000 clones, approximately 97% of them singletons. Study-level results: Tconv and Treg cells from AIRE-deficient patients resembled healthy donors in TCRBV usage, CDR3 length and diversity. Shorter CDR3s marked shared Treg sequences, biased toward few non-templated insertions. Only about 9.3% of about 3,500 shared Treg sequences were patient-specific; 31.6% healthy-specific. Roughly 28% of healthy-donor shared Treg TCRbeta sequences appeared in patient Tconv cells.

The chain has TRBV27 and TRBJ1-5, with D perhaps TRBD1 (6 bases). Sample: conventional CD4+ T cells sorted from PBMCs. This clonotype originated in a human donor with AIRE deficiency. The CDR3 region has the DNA TGTGCCAGCGCCTCCCTAGGGGGGGGCTTAGGGAATAGGCAGCCCCAGCATTTT. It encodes CASASLGGGLGNRQPQHF.